A selection of T cell receptor beta chains follows, all from one sample in a study of blood T cell repertoires in COVID-19. TCRdb keeps only in-frame clones here, not all; method: immunoSEQ multiplex PCR. The sample lists under 200,000 clones; approximately 84% were seen once. Sequencing used peripheral blood. These receptors came from a human donor with acute or convalescent COVID-19. The donor label of this sample is uncertain. Each CDR3 is given with its conserved first and last residue. Fields, in order: D gene, clone size, J gene, V gene, CDR3 protein, CDR3 DNA. A D gene is named only where the DNA matches it firmly. Expanded clones are given a class, and other clones once, few, many or no size at all.

d_gene: TRBD1; abundance: -; j_gene: TRBJ2-1; v_gene: TRBV19; CDR3aa: CASSTGTARGNEQFF; CDR3nt: TGTGCCAGTAGTACCGGGACAGCCAGGGGCAATGAGCAGTTCTTC
d_gene: TRBD1; abundance: -; j_gene: TRBJ1-4; v_gene: TRBV19; CDR3aa: CASSGTGLVEKLFF; CDR3nt: TGTGCCAGTAGCGGGACAGGCCTTGTTGAAAAACTGTTTTTT
d_gene: -; abundance: -; j_gene: TRBJ1-2; v_gene: TRBV5-1; CDR3aa: CASSFLAGRGNYGYTF; CDR3nt: TGCGCCAGCAGCTTTCTTGCCGGGAGGGGCAACTATGGCTACACCTTC
d_gene: TRBD1; abundance: -; j_gene: TRBJ1-1; v_gene: TRBV11-3; CDR3aa: CASSPDRGLNTEAFF; CDR3nt: TGTGCCAGCAGCCCAGACAGGGGGTTGAACACTGAAGCTTTCTTT
d_gene: TRBD2; abundance: -; j_gene: TRBJ2-7; v_gene: TRBV27; CDR3aa: CASSSGTSGSYEQYF; CDR3nt: TGTGCCAGCAGTTCCGGGACTAGCGGGTCCTACGAGCAGTACTTC
d_gene: TRBD2; abundance: -; j_gene: TRBJ2-1; v_gene: TRBV13; CDR3aa: CASSLGQRGGYNEQFF; CDR3nt: TGTGCCAGCAGCTTGGGACAGCGGGGGGGCTACAATGAGCAGTTCTTC
d_gene: -; abundance: -; j_gene: TRBJ1-6; v_gene: TRBV6-4; CDR3aa: CASSAQASTPLHF; CDR3nt: TGTGCCAGCAGTGCACAGGCCTCTACACCCCTCCACTTT
d_gene: -; abundance: -; j_gene: TRBJ2-5; v_gene: TRBV2; CDR3aa: CASGGMQTQYF; CDR3nt: TGTGCCAGCGGGGGCATGCAGACCCAGTACTTC
d_gene: -; abundance: -; j_gene: TRBJ2-5; v_gene: TRBV5-1; CDR3aa: CASSLEGGQETQYF; CDR3nt: TGCGCCAGCAGCTTGGAAGGCGGGCAAGAGACCCAGTACTTC
d_gene: -; abundance: -; j_gene: TRBJ1-5; v_gene: TRBV3-1/TRBV3-2; CDR3aa: CASSQGAGGEQPQHF; CDR3nt: TGTGCCAGCAGCCAAGGGGCCGGGGGAGAACAGCCCCAGCATTTT
d_gene: TRBD1; abundance: -; j_gene: TRBJ1-5; v_gene: TRBV12-3/TRBV12-4; CDR3aa: CASGQGVLQPQHF; CDR3nt: TGTGCCAGCGGACAGGGGGTATTGCAGCCCCAGCATTTT
d_gene: TRBD1; abundance: -; j_gene: TRBJ1-6; v_gene: TRBV5-6; CDR3aa: CASSFLTGGSPLHF; CDR3nt: TGTGCCAGCAGCTTTCTAACAGGGGGTTCACCCCTCCACTTT
d_gene: TRBD2; abundance: -; j_gene: TRBJ2-1; v_gene: TRBV20-1; CDR3aa: CSASGLAGVGEQFF; CDR3nt: TGCAGTGCTAGTGGGCTAGCGGGGGTGGGTGAGCAGTTCTTC
d_gene: TRBD1; abundance: -; j_gene: TRBJ2-7; v_gene: TRBV19; CDR3aa: CASSKTGTYEQYF; CDR3nt: TGTGCCAGTAGTAAGACAGGGACCTACGAGCAGTACTTC
d_gene: TRBD2; abundance: few; j_gene: TRBJ2-1; v_gene: TRBV5-5; CDR3aa: CASSSSATSGVSYNEQFF; CDR3nt: TGTGCCAGCAGCTCATCCGCGACTAGCGGGGTATCCTACAATGAGCAGTTCTTC
d_gene: TRBD2; abundance: -; j_gene: TRBJ2-2; v_gene: TRBV7-2; CDR3aa: CASSTRTSGGQNTGELFF; CDR3nt: TGTGCCAGCAGCACACGTACGAGCGGGGGACAAAACACCGGGGAGCTGTTTTTT
d_gene: TRBD1; abundance: -; j_gene: TRBJ1-4; v_gene: TRBV19; CDR3aa: CASSIGTGSNEKLFF; CDR3nt: TGTGCCAGTAGTATTGGGACAGGGTCTAATGAAAAACTGTTTTTT
d_gene: TRBD2; abundance: few; j_gene: TRBJ2-7; v_gene: TRBV2; CDR3aa: CASSERAGAVYEQYF; CDR3nt: TGTGCCAGCAGTGAGAGAGCGGGAGCTGTTTACGAGCAGTACTTC
d_gene: TRBD1; abundance: -; j_gene: TRBJ2-2; v_gene: TRBV5-1; CDR3aa: CASLDRQTYPNTGELFF; CDR3nt: TGCGCCAGCTTGGACAGGCAGACTTACCCGAACACCGGGGAGCTGTTTTTT
d_gene: -; abundance: -; j_gene: TRBJ2-5; v_gene: TRBV4-1; CDR3aa: CASSQSWGRQETQYF; CDR3nt: TGCGCCAGCAGCCAGAGCTGGGGGAGGCAAGAGACCCAGTACTTC
d_gene: TRBD1; abundance: -; j_gene: TRBJ1-2; v_gene: TRBV6-5; CDR3aa: CASRRHGRGPGYTF; CDR3nt: TGTGCCAGCAGGCGACACGGCAGGGGGCCTGGCTACACCTTC
d_gene: -; abundance: -; j_gene: TRBJ1-1; v_gene: TRBV7-2; CDR3aa: CASSLPLFTEAFF; CDR3nt: TGTGCCAGCAGCTTACCCCTATTCACTGAAGCTTTCTTT
d_gene: -; abundance: -; j_gene: TRBJ2-3; v_gene: TRBV11-1; CDR3aa: CASSVSTDTQYF; CDR3nt: TGTGCCAGCAGCGTAAGCACAGATACGCAGTATTTT
d_gene: -; abundance: -; j_gene: TRBJ2-1; v_gene: TRBV7-9; CDR3aa: CASGEGVHEQFF; CDR3nt: TGTGCCAGCGGAGAAGGAGTGCATGAGCAGTTCTTC
d_gene: -; abundance: few; j_gene: TRBJ1-2; v_gene: TRBV30; CDR3aa: CAWSGSGGLHGGYTF; CDR3nt: TGTGCCTGGAGCGGTTCGGGGGGCCTTCACGGGGGCTACACCTTC
d_gene: -; abundance: -; j_gene: TRBJ1-1; v_gene: TRBV29-1; CDR3aa: CSVCAELNTEAFF; CDR3nt: TGCAGCGTTTGCGCGGAGCTGAACACTGAAGCTTTCTTT